This record concerns one TCR beta chain sequence. Antigen unknown. Clones were read by immunoSEQ multiplex PCR, and TCRdb kept only the in-frame ones, dropping some. The sample contains approximately 530,000 clones, 95% to 96% of which appear only once. This sample stems from a study of shared clonotypes between healthy human individuals. The study's findings and limits: Though the depth was large, rarefaction showed that sorted-subset sequencing was incomplete.

Within Nashville, Tennessee resided all donors, each a Caucasian adult. V lost 4 bases and J lost 8; bases outside the gene matches: 16. Germline loops: CDR1 SGHNT, CDR2 YYREEE (reference sequence). The CDR3 covers 17 residues. Material: naive CD4+ T cells sorted from blood. Regarding subset: CD45RA+ positively selected. The chain is built from TRBV5-4 and TRBJ2-1; 9 nucleotides line up with TRBD2. This sequence was found in a woman aged 30 to 39 in good health. The CDR3: CASSLNFVAGDVDEQFF. The CDR3 nucleotides read TGTGCCAGCAGCCTGAACTTCGTAGCGGGAGATGTTGATGAGCAGTTCTTC.